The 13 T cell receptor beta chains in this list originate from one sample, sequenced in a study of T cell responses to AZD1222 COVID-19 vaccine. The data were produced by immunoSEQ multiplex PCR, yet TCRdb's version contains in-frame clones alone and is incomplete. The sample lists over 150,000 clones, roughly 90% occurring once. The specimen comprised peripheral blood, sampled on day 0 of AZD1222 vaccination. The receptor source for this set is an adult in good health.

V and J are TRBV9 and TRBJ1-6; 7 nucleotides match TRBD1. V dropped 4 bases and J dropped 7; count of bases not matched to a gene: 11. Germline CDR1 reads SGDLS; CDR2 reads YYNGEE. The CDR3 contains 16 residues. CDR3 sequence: CASSTQHRGGNSPLHF. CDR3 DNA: TGTGCCAGCAGCACGCAACACAGGGGAGGCAATTCACCCCTCCACTTT.

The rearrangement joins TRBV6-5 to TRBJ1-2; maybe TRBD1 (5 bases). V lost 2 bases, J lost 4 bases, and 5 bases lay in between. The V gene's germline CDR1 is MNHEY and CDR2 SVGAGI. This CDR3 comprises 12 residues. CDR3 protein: CASSYQGYGYTF. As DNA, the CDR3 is TGTGCCAGCAGTTACCAGGGCTATGGCTACACCTTC.

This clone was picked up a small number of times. This CDR3 reads CASRPRGGPSPLHF. In DNA form, the CDR3 reads TGTGCCAGCAGACCTCGGGGCGGTCCATCACCCCTCCACTTT. The chain joins TRBV7-2 to TRBJ1-6, with D tentatively TRBD1 (5 bases). The length of the CDR3 is 14 residues. V was cut by 6 bases and J by 10 bases, with 16 bases left in between. The germline CDR1 and CDR2 sequences are SGHTA and FQGNSA.

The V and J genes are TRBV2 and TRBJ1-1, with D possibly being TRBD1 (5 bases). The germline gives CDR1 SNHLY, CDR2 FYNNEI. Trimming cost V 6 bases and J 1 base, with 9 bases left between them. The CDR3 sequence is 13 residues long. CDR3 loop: CASSAQGNTEAFF. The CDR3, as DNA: TGTGCCAGCAGCGCCCAGGGGAACACTGAAGCTTTCTTT.

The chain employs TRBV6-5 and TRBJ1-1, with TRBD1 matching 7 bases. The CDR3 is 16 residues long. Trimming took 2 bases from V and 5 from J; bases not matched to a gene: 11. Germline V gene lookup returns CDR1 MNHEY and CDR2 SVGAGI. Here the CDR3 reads CASSYQTTGSGTEAFF. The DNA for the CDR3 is TGTGCCAGCAGTTACCAAACGACAGGGTCGGGGACTGAAGCTTTCTTT.

The CDR3 DNA reads as TGCGCCAGCATTGAATGGACAACTTATAATTCACCCCTCCACTTT. It translates to CASIEWTTYNSPLHF. The chain links TRBV10-1 to TRBJ1-6, with a weak D call TRBD1 (5 bases). The germline V and J ends were trimmed by 7 bases and 4 bases, with 14 bases remaining between them. Germline assignment: CDR1 WNHNN and CDR2 SYGVQD (reference sequence). This CDR3 is built from 15 residues.

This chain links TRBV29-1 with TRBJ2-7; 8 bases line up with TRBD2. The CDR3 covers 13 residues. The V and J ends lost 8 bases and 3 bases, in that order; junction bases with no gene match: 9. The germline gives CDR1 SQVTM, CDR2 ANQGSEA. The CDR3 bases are TGCAGCCCACAGACCGGGAGGGACTACGAGCAGTACTTC. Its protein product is CSPQTGRDYEQYF.

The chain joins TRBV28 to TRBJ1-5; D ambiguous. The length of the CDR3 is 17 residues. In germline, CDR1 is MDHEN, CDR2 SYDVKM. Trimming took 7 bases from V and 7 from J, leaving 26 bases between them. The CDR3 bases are TGTGCCAGCACTCTTTGGGGAGAAGGCGTCCCGTTGCAGCCCCAGCATTTT. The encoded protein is CASTLWGEGVPLQPQHF.

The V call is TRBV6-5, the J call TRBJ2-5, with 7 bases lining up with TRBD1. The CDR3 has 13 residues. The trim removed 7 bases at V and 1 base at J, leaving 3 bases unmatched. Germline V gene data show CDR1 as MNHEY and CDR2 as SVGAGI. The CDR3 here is CASTRTGQETQYF. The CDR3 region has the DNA TGTGCCAGCACGAGGACAGGCCAAGAGACCCAGTACTTC.

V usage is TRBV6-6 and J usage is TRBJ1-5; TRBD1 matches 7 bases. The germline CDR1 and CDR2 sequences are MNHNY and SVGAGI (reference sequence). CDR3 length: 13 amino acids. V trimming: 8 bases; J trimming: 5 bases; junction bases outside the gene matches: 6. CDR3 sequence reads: CASGGTGDQPQHF. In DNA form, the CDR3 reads TGTGCCAGCGGAGGAACAGGGGATCAGCCCCAGCATTTT.

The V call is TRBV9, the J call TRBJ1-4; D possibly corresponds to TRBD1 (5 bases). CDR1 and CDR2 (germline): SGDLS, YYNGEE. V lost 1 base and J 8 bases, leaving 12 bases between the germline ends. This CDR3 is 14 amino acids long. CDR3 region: CASSVRGRGEKLFF. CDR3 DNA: TGTGCCAGCAGCGTACGGGGACGAGGGGAAAAACTGTTTTTT.

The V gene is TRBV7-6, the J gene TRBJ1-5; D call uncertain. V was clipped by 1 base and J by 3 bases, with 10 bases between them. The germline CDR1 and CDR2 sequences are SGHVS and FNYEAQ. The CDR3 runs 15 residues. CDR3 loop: CASSLGGGYNQPQHF. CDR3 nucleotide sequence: TGTGCCAGCAGCTTAGGGGGAGGGTACAATCAGCCCCAGCATTTT. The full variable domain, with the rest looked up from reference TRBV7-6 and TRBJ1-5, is GAGVSQSPRYKVTKRGQDVALRCDPISGHVSLYWYRQALGQGPEFLTYFNYEAQQDKSGLPNDRFSAERPEGSISTLTIQRTEQRDSAMYRCASSLGGGYNQPQHFGDGTRLSIL.

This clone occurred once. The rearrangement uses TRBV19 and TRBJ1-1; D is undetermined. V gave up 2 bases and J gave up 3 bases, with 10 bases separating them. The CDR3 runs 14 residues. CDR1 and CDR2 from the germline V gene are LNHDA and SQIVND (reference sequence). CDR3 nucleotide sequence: TGTGCCAGTAGTATAAGGGTTATTGACACTGAAGCTTTCTTT. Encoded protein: CASSIRVIDTEAFF.